The clone carrying this T cell receptor (beta chain) turned up a few times. What it binds is unknown. A single record per CDR3 protein comes from TCRdb applying MiXCR to the 5' RACE reads. The repertoire holds 350,000 to 450,000 distinct CDR3 sequences, with 20% as singletons. Trimming pared 3 bases from V and 0 bases from J, leaving 4 bases between. This CDR3 has 14 residues. The germline V gene has CDR1 SGDLS and CDR2 YYNGEE. This specimen belongs to a study of CD8 T cells in ankylosing spondylitis. Study-wide results and limits: In peripheral blood, disease-linked CD8+ clones occurred at relatively low frequencies. Past research had described some motif variants in reactive arthritis synovial fluid and blood. Made up of eight highly homologous variants, a TCR beta motif appeared characteristic of ankylosing spondylitis blood.

The V call is TRBV9, the J call TRBJ2-6, with D unclear. The specimen was blood, either unsorted or a sorted T cell fraction (not recorded which). The clonotype was recovered from a male donor with ankylosing spondylitis or in good health (not recorded which). This chain's CDR3 is CASSAPSGANVLTF. DNA for the CDR3: TGTGCCAGCAGCGCCCCCTCTGGGGCCAACGTCCTGACTTTC. Full variable domain (remainder filled in from reference TRBV9 and TRBJ2-6): DSGVTQTPKHLITATGQRVTLRCSPRSGDLSVYWYQQSLDQGLQFLIQYYNGEERAKGNILERFSAQQFPDLHSELNLSSLELGDSALYFCASSAPSGANVLTFGAGSRLTVL.